Included here is one T cell receptor beta chain sequence, with context. The antigen it binds to is not known. Per-base quality was not reported, and no clone a single base away is much larger than it. The data were taken from a study of blood T cells in healthy people across ages (dated by TCRdb to 2015 to 2017). About the full investigation: In model experiments, template switching captured roughly one uniquely barcoded TCR beta cDNA molecule for every two T cells. The study measured age-related changes in TCR beta repertoire diversity using deep sequencing normalized with unique cDNA molecular identifiers. Donors were grouped into four age groups: young (average approximately 15 years), middle-aged (around 39), aged (around 60) and long-lived (about 89). To avoid experimental bias, donors of different ages were randomly spread across the sequencing lanes. Using the same blood draw, the study looked at two additional independent replicas of 1 million unique cDNA reads for two donors, one aged 18 to 30 and the other aged 80 or older. Points the paper makes about the study in general: Because profiling used bulk unsorted PBMCs, naive and antigen-experienced compartments could not be compared conclusively. Estimates of total diversity from one million sequenced T cells were regarded as lower bounds and underestimates. As age increased, observed TCR beta diversity per million T cells dropped in a roughly linear way, and a significant reduction was already evident by age about 40. Compared with the aged group, the long-lived group had more naive CD4+ T cells, fewer expanded clones and increased TCR diversity, suggesting age selection. There was a strong correlation between observed TCR beta diversity and the percentage of naive T cells measured by flow cytometry. Because the CMV infection status of the donors was unknown, age-related changes in expanded clonotypes may potentially have been confounded.

Donors were a few dozen systemically healthy Caucasian individuals from Russia aged roughly 6 to 90 years. Ten milliliters of peripheral blood were drawn from each donor into EDTA-treated Vacutainer tubes. PBMCs were isolated by Ficoll-Paque density-gradient centrifugation, with at least 7 million obtained per sample. Trizol reagent was used to extract total RNA from the PBMCs, yielding at least 5.5 micrograms per sample. Naive CD45RAhigh/CD27high T cell percentages were measured by flow cytometry on a PBMC aliquot from every donor. The CDR1 and CDR2 encoded by the germline V gene (reference sequence) are LNHNV and YYDKDF. The CDR3 sequence holds 14 residues, the cysteine and phenylalanine included. Only the CDR3 portion is preserved as DNA: 42 bases, with reading frame beginning at the first base. V loses 5 bases of germline sequence and J loses 7 bases, and the interval between the two ends is 14 bases.

The method was 5' RACE. Instrument on record: Illumina HiSeq 2500. A second PCR of about 6 to 11 cycles was performed with a sample-barcoded 5' primer and a J-beta primer mix. Each TCR beta cDNA molecule received a unique molecular identifier from a template-switch 5' adaptor carrying 12 random nucleotides. Each sample yielded at least 3 million CDR3-containing paired-end reads. First-strand cDNA was synthesized from all RNA with the Mint cDNA synthesis kit, primed by a TRBC-specific oligonucleotide. Following uracil-DNA glycosylase treatment, a first 18-cycle PCR with universal primers M1SS and BC2_uni_R was performed on all cDNA. On the authors' methods: For normalization, 1 million high-quality reads were randomly selected from each sample, with every read carrying a distinct molecular identifier. Reads with shared molecular identifiers were discarded instead of being binned into consensus sequences. CDR3 identification, clonotype clustering and error correction used MiTCR with a Q25 quality threshold and the strictest error-elimination algorithm. A nonparametric unseen species model with Euler transformation was used to estimate lower-bound total TCR beta diversity. TCRdb took the public reads, trimmed them with fastp at Q25, ran MiXCR for clone calling and kept in-frame beta chains. Merged by CDR3 protein, the rows form single entries marked with the most common genes and DNA. The V and J calls shown here were made by TCRdb, not taken from the authors' results. Across this sample there are hundreds of thousands of distinct CDR3 sequences, with approximately 48% seen only once. In total, the top ten clones hold under 20% of the sample.

The sequence links TRBV15 to TRBJ2-2, with no confident D gene call. The sample was blood. The receptor was isolated from a man between 60 and 70 years old in good health. The CDR3 has the sequence CATSSNGVSGELFF. The DNA sequence follows: TGTGCCACCAGCTCAAACGGAGTTAGCGGGGAGCTGTTTTTT.